The source of this TCR beta chain is a study of CXCR3-negative and CXCR3-positive naive CD8 T cells. Germline V gene sequence: CDR1 MDHEN, CDR2 SYDVKM. This CDR3 has 16 residues. Carrying UMI labels, the TRB cDNA libraries were prepared through 5' RACE. One entry per CDR3 protein, without DNA, is what TCRdb gives after re-calling the 5' RACE reads. The sample table includes 100,000 to 150,000 distinct CDR3 sequences. The origin of this receptor is a human donor in good health. Some clones in this sample may be carry-over from other donors' samples. The sequencing sample was made of naive CXCR3- CD8+ T cells from blood. Noted subset: CD45RO-CCR7+CD27+CD95- naive CD8+ T cells lacking CXCR3 (TNR3-). The V gene is TRBV28, the J gene TRBJ2-7. The CDR3 is CASSSLVHGPLYEQYF.